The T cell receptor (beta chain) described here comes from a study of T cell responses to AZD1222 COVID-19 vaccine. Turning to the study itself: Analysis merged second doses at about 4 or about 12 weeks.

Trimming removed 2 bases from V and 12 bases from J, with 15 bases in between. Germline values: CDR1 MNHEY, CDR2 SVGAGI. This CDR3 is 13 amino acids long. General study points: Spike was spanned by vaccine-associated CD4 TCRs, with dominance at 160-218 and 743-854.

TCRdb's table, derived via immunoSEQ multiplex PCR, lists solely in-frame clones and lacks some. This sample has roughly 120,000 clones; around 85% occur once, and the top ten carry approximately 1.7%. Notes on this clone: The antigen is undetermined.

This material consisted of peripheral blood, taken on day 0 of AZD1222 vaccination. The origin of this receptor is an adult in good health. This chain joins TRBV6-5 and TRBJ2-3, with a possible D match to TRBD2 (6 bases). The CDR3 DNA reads TGTGCCAGCAGTTACCCCTCGACGGGAGCACAGTATTTT. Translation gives CASSYPSTGAQYF.